These 16 T cell receptor beta chains came from one sample sequenced in a study of T cell repertoires in cytomegalovirus infection. TCRdb re-analysed the reads in MiXCR, keeping a single row per CDR3 protein. In the table there are over 45,000 distinct CDR3 sequences, about 18% of which are singletons. These TCRs' antigens remain unknown. The sequences come from CD8+ T cells from cultured PBMCs, collected from culture after CMV antigen stimulation. All receptors derive from a human donor in good health (CMV status not recorded). Some clones in this sample may be carry-over from other donors' samples.

There are a few counts of this clonotype. The chain employs TRBV7-6 and TRBJ2-2; D remains ambiguous. CDR1 SGHVS and CDR2 FNYEAQ come from the germline V gene. V lost 5 bases to trimming and J lost 7 bases, with 20 bases between them. The CDR3 extends over 16 amino acids. CDR3 loop: CASSPRSEPSGGELFF. CDR3 DNA: TGTGCCAGCAGCCCCCGGAGTGAGCCATCCGGCGGGGAGCTGTTTTTT. The full variable domain, with the rest looked up from reference TRBV7-6 and TRBJ2-2, is GAGVSQSPRYKVTKRGQDVALRCDPISGHVSLYWYRQALGQGPEFLTYFNYEAQQDKSGLPNDRFSAERPEGSISTLTIQRTEQRDSAMYRCASSPRSEPSGGELFFGEGSRLTVL.

This clonotype has just a few counts. The J gene is TRBJ2-2, the V gene TRBV7-3; D not certain. The V gene lost 5 bases and the J gene lost 6 bases, with 10 bases spanning the gap. The germline V gene encodes CDR1 SGHTA and CDR2 FQGTGA. This CDR3 region has 13 residues. This CDR3 is CASSLDPAGELFF. CDR3 DNA sequence: TGTGCCAGCAGCCTAGACCCCGCCGGGGAGCTGTTTTTT.

The chain links TRBV12-3 or TRBV12-4 to TRBJ1-5; 10 nucleotides match TRBD1. CDR3 length: 14 amino acids. V lost 6 bases, J lost 6 bases, and 5 bases stayed unmatched. CDR3 sequence: CASSRTGGGQPQHF. Written as DNA, the CDR3 is TGTGCCAGCAGCCGGACAGGGGGGGGTCAGCCCCAGCATTTT.

This clonotype was seen a few times. The rearrangement uses TRBV12-3 or TRBV12-4 and TRBJ1-5; unclear D gene. V was trimmed by 3 bases and J by 2 bases, leaving 5 bases between them. This CDR3 is 13 amino acids long. In nucleotides, the CDR3 is TGTGCCAGCAGTTTTATCGGCAATCAGCCCCAGCATTTT. Amino acid sequence: CASSFIGNQPQHF.

This clonotype has a handful of counts. CDR3 in DNA: TGTGCCAGCAGCTTAGCAGGGGCTGACGAGCAGTACTTC. Amino acid sequence: CASSLAGADEQYF. The chain combines TRBV7-9 with TRBJ2-7; D possibly corresponds to TRBD1 (5 bases). The V end was cut by 0 bases, the J end by 5 bases, with 8 bases between. This CDR3 has 13 residues. Germline V CDR1 and CDR2: SEHNR, FQNEAQ (reference sequence).

This clonotype has only a few counts. A read error may account for a junction end that differs from germline. The rearrangement links TRBV19 to TRBJ1-1, with TRBD1 as a possible D gene (6 bases). CDR1 is LNHDA, CDR2 SQIVND, per germline (reference sequence). This CDR3 has 19 residues. The CDR3: CASSVDHRNRVGMNTEAFF. CDR3 in DNA: TGTGCCAGTAGTGTAGATCACCGGAACAGGGTCGGGATGAACACTGAAGCTTTCTTT.

This clonotype was observed a few times. The chain has TRBV27 and TRBJ2-3; D uncertain. This CDR3 region has 14 residues. Germline V gene data show CDR1 as MNHEY and CDR2 as SMNVEV (reference sequence). V gave up 3 bases and J gave up 2 bases, with 9 bases separating them. The chain's CDR3 is CASSLVRVTDTQYF. In DNA, the CDR3 is TGTGCCAGCAGTTTGGTTCGGGTCACAGATACGCAGTATTTT.

J is TRBJ1-1 and V is TRBV7-8, with 9 bases fitting TRBD1. Trimming at V came to 4 bases and at J to 4 bases, leaving 4 bases not matched to a gene. Looked up from germline, CDR1 is SGHVS and CDR2 is FQNEAQ. The CDR3 totals 14 residues. CDR3 sequence reads: CASSSGTGPTEAFF. CDR3 bases: TGTGCCAGCAGCTCAGGGACAGGGCCCACTGAAGCTTTCTTT. The full variable domain, with the rest looked up from reference TRBV7-8 and TRBJ1-1, is GAGVSQSPRYKVAKRGQDVALRCDPISGHVSLFWYQQALGQGPEFLTYFQNEAQLDKSGLPSDRFFAERPEGSVSTLKIQRTQQEDSAVYLCASSSGTGPTEAFFGQGTRLTVV.

The V call is TRBV7-2, the J call TRBJ2-7; weak D call: TRBD2 (5 bases). Trimming removed 1 base from V and 6 bases from J, with 10 bases in between. The germline CDR1 and CDR2 sequences are SGHTA and FQGNSA. The CDR3 covers 13 residues. This CDR3 reads CASSLVLAGEQYF. The DNA for the CDR3 is TGTGCCAGCAGCTTAGTTTTGGCGGGCGAGCAGTACTTC.

Notes on this clonotype: At one end, the junction sequence differs from germline, possibly due to a read error. The chain uses TRBV12-3 or TRBV12-4 and TRBJ2-3; TRBD2 matches at 8 bases. The CDR3 extends over 16 amino acids. The DNA of the CDR3 is TGTGCCAGCAGCCCCGGGGGGGCGGGACCCTTGGATACGCAGTCTTTT. Its translation: CASSPGGAGPLDTQSF.

This clonotype has only a few counts. This rearrangement joins TRBV7-2 to TRBJ2-1; the match to TRBD2 covers 7 bases. The CDR3 consists of 14 residues. The germline V gene encodes CDR1 SGHTA and CDR2 FQGNSA. The trim removed 3 bases at V and 5 bases at J, leaving 4 bases unmatched. The CDR3 protein is CASSLVLAHNEQFF. CDR3 sequence (DNA): TGTGCCAGCAGCTTGGTACTAGCGCACAATGAGCAGTTCTTC.

This clonotype was seen a handful of times. V and J are TRBV6-1 and TRBJ2-7; perhaps TRBD1 as D (5 bases). Germline V lookup: CDR1 MNHNS, CDR2 SASEGT. CDR3 length equals 11 residues. Trimming stripped 10 bases from V and 5 bases from J, with 12 bases between. Written as DNA, the CDR3 is TGTGCCACCAGGGCACGAGACGAGCAGTACTTC. Protein: CATRARDEQYF.

The chain employs TRBV29-1 and TRBJ1-1, with 12 bases lining up with TRBD1. V shed 4 bases and J 5 bases; nucleotides not matched to a gene: 5. The CDR3 extends over 14 amino acids. Germline V gene lookup returns CDR1 SQVTM and CDR2 ANQGSEA. In nucleotides, the CDR3 is TGCAGCGTTGTTGGGACAGGGGGCCGAACTGAAGCTTTCTTT. The encoded protein is CSVVGTGGRTEAFF. Full variable domain (remainder filled in from reference TRBV29-1 and TRBJ1-1): SAVISQKPSRDICQRGTSLTIQCQVDSQVTMMFWYRQQPGQSLTLIATANQGSEATYESGFVIDKFPISRPNLTFSTLTVSNMSPEDSSIYLCSVVGTGGRTEAFFGQGTRLTVV.

This clonotype was observed a handful of times. This sequence joins TRBV7-6 and TRBJ1-1; D possibly corresponds to TRBD1 (6 bases). The CDR3 consists of 16 residues. The V gene lost 4 bases and the J gene lost 0 bases, with 15 bases spanning the gap. The germline CDR1 and CDR2 sequences are SGHVS and FNYEAQ. CDR3 DNA sequence: TGTGCCAGCAGCTCCTTCCGACAGGCGCTGAACACTGAAGCTTTCTTT. Amino acid sequence: CASSSFRQALNTEAFF.

This clonotype occurred a few times. The rearrangement uses TRBV7-6 and TRBJ2-1; D remains unclear. CDR1 is SGHVS and CDR2 is FNYEAQ in the germline V gene. V was shortened by 5 bases and J by 8 bases, with 22 bases between the two germline ends. The CDR3 extends over 16 amino acids. DNA for the CDR3: TGTGCCAGCAGCCCCCGATGGAGCGCTGGTCGGGATGAGCAGTTCTTC. Translated: CASSPRWSAGRDEQFF.

This clonotype was seen more than once but under ten times. This could be a read error, since a much larger clone is one nucleotide away. The CDR3 does not end in the conserved phenylalanine or tryptophan, so this is likely a read error. This sequence joins TRBV7-2 and TRBJ1-5, with 9 bases lining up with TRBD1. The CDR3 is 16 amino acids. The trim removed 4 bases at V and 4 bases at J, leaving 8 bases unmatched. Germline V CDR1 and CDR2: SGHTA, FQGNSA. CDR3 nucleotides: TGTGCCAGCAGCTCCAACAGGGGGCTCAGTAATCAGCCCCAGCATTCT. It yields the protein CASSSNRGLSNQPQHS.